This T cell receptor beta chain was sequenced during a study of T cells in Graves' hyperthyroidism and ophthalmopathy. Study results and caveats: A 13 V-J model separated ophthalmopathy from stable hyperthyroidism. Most clonotypes that expanded in the thyroid above 0.001 also showed up in blood.

About this clonotype itself: The target antigen is unknown. As the CDR3 is not closed by the conserved phenylalanine or tryptophan, this likely results from a read error.

Patients aged 18 to 65 had newly diagnosed hyperthyroidism of under 2 months' duration. The source material, RNA transcripts, was used to amplify TCR beta CDR3 regions. In the first-round RT-PCR of the TCR CDR3, the HTBI primer set was used. MiXCR, run by TCRdb on the multiplex PCR reads, gives a single entry per CDR3 protein. The table lists a few hundred thousand distinct CDR3 sequences, approximately 15% of them singletons, with around 7.5% in the top ten. The sample was blood. The TCR originated in a woman in her twenties or thirties with Graves' hyperthyroidism.

CDR3 sequence reads: CASGLVSGQGGFSNQPQHL. The DNA of the CDR3 is TGTGCTAGTGGTTTGGTATCTGGGCAGGGGGGCTTCAGCAATCAGCCCCAGCATCTT. The J gene is TRBJ1-5, the V gene TRBV12-5; TRBD1 matches at 7 bases. The CDR3 loop spans 19 amino acids. The germline V gene has CDR1 LGHNT and CDR2 FRNRAP. V gave up 0 bases and J gave up 1 base; unmatched junction bases: 12.